This T cell receptor (beta chain) was sequenced in a study of cytomegalovirus exposure and HLA in healthy donors. Overall study findings and caveats: Immune exposure was documented only through CMV serostatus. Analysis was carried out at a later point, and it linked a missense DCLRE1C variant to TCR beta V- and J-gene trimming. Reports state that TCR beta sequences accurately predicted most subjects' HLA-A and HLA-B alleles.

With 60 Vbeta and 13 Jbeta primers, the PCR was carried out. The protocol was immunoSEQ multiplex PCR, while the TCRdb copy is restricted to in-frame clones and leaves out a portion. The table shows about 130,000 clones, with about 87% occurring only once. As to this clone: Its specificity is not known.

The receptor's source is a woman aged 30 to 39 in good health and CMV-seronegative. The specimen was PBMCs.

This CDR3 reads CASSIAGTPRDTQYF. Here the CDR3 DNA reads TGTGCCAGCAGCATAGCAGGGACTCCCCGAGATACGCAGTATTTT. The chain has TRBV5-4 and TRBJ2-3, with D possibly matching TRBD2 (6 bases). The CDR3 has 15 amino acids. CDR1 SGHNT and CDR2 YYREEE come from the germline V gene (reference sequence). V lost 4 bases, J lost 5 bases, and 17 bases lay in between.